This T cell receptor beta chain was identified in a study of T cells in Graves' hyperthyroidism and ophthalmopathy. RNA transcripts gave rise to amplified TCR beta CDR3 regions. Researchers ran a first-round RT-PCR on the TCR CDR3 using the HTBI primer set. From the multiplex PCR reads, TCRdb called clonotypes with MiXCR, one entry per CDR3 protein. This table has about 360,000 distinct CDR3 sequences, less than 15% appearing once. A word on this clonotype: No antigen is known for it.

Findings and limits, study-wide: Ophthalmopathy was model-predicted a median about 6.9 months pre-onset.

This TCR was recovered from a woman between 18 and 29 years old with Graves' hyperthyroidism. Sequenced sample: blood.

The CDR3 is CASSPWGLAGVRTDTQYF. CDR3 DNA sequence: TGTGCCAGCTCACCCTGGGGACTAGCGGGGGTTCGCACAGATACGCAGTATTTT. The chain has TRBV18 and TRBJ2-3; TRBD2 agrees at 14 bases. The germline CDR1 and CDR2 sequences are KGHSH and LQKENI. This CDR3 contains 18 residues. The trim removed 3 bases at V and 1 base at J, leaving 6 bases unmatched.